A single sample is the source of the 14 T cell receptor beta chains below, sequenced in a study of blood T cells in healthy people across ages. Primed by a sample-barcoded 5' primer and a J-beta primer mix, a second PCR proceeded for 7 to 11 cycles. One entry per CDR3 protein results from TCRdb running MiXCR on the 5' RACE reads. The sample has 650,000 to 1,000,000 distinct CDR3 sequences; 36% are singletons. Sequencing was carried out using blood. These receptors came from a young man in good health.

This clonotype was found many times. The chain carries TRBV4-3 and TRBJ1-4, with 9 bases aligning to TRBD1. V shed 3 bases and J 8 bases; nucleotides not matched to a gene: 10. Germline assignment: CDR1 LGHNA and CDR2 YSLEER. CDR3 length equals 16 residues. In nucleotides, the CDR3 is TGCGCCAGCAGCCATTCCACAGGGGGCGCAGGGGAAAAACTGTTTTTT. The encoded protein is CASSHSTGGAGEKLFF.

This clonotype came up a few times. The V and J genes are TRBV7-2 and TRBJ1-1; D remains ambiguous. V was cut by 3 bases and J by 3 bases, with 8 bases left in between. CDR1 SGHTA and CDR2 FQGNSA come from the germline V gene. This CDR3 has 13 amino acids. CDR3: CASSFGGHTEAFF. The DNA of the CDR3 is TGTGCCAGCAGCTTTGGCGGCCACACTGAAGCTTTCTTT.

This clonotype was detected only a few times. The chain employs TRBV24-1 and TRBJ2-1; 7 positions match TRBD2. The CDR3 has 13 residues. V gave up 9 bases and J gave up 6 bases; unmatched junction bases: 7. Germline V gives CDR1 KGHDR, CDR2 SFDVKD. This CDR3 is CATETSFANEQFF. CDR3 nucleotides: TGTGCCACCGAGACTAGCTTCGCCAATGAGCAGTTCTTC.

J is TRBJ2-5 and V is TRBV20-1, with a tentative D call TRBD2 (5 bases). Germline loops: CDR1 DFQATT, CDR2 SNEGSKA (reference sequence). The CDR3 sequence is 11 residues long. The V and J ends lost 8 bases and 5 bases respectively, with 12 bases between them. The CDR3 DNA follows: TGCAGTCCGAGGGCGCGGGAGACCCAGTACTTC. Its protein product is CSPRARETQYF.

This clonotype was observed many times. The genes are TRBV6-6 and TRBJ2-5; weak D call: TRBD1 (5 bases). V was trimmed by 2 bases and J by 5 bases, leaving 9 bases between them. This CDR3 is 13 amino acids long. Germline V gene lookup returns CDR1 MNHNY and CDR2 SVGAGI (reference sequence). CDR3 coding DNA: TGTGCCAGCAGTTACCAGGGTTTGGAGACCCAGTACTTC. It specifies CASSYQGLETQYF.

Of note for this clonotype: Sequence at one end of the junction differs from germline and may be a read error. The CDR3: CASSPFGASYNERFF. The CDR3 nucleotides are TGCGCCAGCAGCCCCTTCGGGGCCTCCTACAATGAGCGGTTCTTC. This chain joins TRBV5-1 and TRBJ2-1; D is perhaps TRBD1 or TRBD2 (5 bases each). Germline V gene data show CDR1 as SGHRS and CDR2 as YFSETQ. This CDR3 has 15 residues. The full variable domain, its missing parts supplied by reference TRBV5-1 and TRBJ2-1, is KAGVTQTPRYLIKTRGQQVTLSCSPISGHRSVSWYQQTPGQGLQFLFEYFSETQRNKGNFPGRFSGRQFSNSRSEMNVSTLELGDSALYLCASSPFGASYNERFFGPGTRLTVL.

The chain links TRBV5-5 to TRBJ2-5; D is undetermined. CDR3 size: 15 residues. V lost 5 bases and J lost 5, with 19 bases in between. Germline assignment: CDR1 SGHKS and CDR2 YYEKEE (reference sequence). The CDR3 region is CASSHTPSTAETQYF. CDR3 DNA: TGTGCCAGCAGTCATACCCCCTCGACGGCGGAGACCCAGTACTTC.

This clonotype was counted only a few times. The chain recombines TRBV29-1 with TRBJ2-3; perhaps TRBD2 as D (6 bases). This CDR3 spans 15 amino acids. CDR1 SQVTM and CDR2 ANQGSEA come from the germline V gene. V was clipped by 6 bases and J by 0 bases, with 16 bases between them. The CDR3 sequence is CSVVPWGDSTDTQYF. The CDR3 DNA is TGCAGCGTGGTCCCCTGGGGGGACAGCACAGATACGCAGTATTTT.

Comments on this clonotype: A much larger clone sits a single nucleotide away, making a read error possible. The rearrangement joins TRBV20-1 to TRBJ2-5, with D unclear. The CDR3 runs 16 residues. Germline V gene sequence: CDR1 DFQATT, CDR2 SNEGSKA (reference sequence). The CDR3 region has the DNA TGCAGTGCTAGAATTGGCGGTGACTCGCCTCAAGAGACCCGGTACTTC. Encoded protein: CSARIGGDSPQETRYF.

V and J are TRBV6-1 and TRBJ2-1, with 13 bases aligning to TRBD2. This CDR3 has 19 amino acids. V lost 5 bases, J lost 0 bases, and 10 bases stayed unmatched. Per the germline V gene, CDR1 is MNHNS and CDR2 is SASEGT. CDR3 sequence (DNA): TGTGCCAGCAGTAAAAGGACTAGCGGGGGCCTAAGCTCCTACAATGAGCAGTTCTTC. Its protein is CASSKRTSGGLSSYNEQFF.

About this clonotype: The junction differs from germline at one of its ends, possibly a read error. V and J are TRBV7-2 and TRBJ2-6, with a possible D match to TRBD1 (5 bases). The V gene's germline CDR1 is SGHTA and CDR2 FQGNSA. The CDR3 totals 19 residues. CDR3 DNA: TGTGCCAGCAGCTTAAGGAGTGGCAGAACTACCTCTGGGGCCAACGTCCCGACTTTC. Its translation is CASSLRSGRTTSGANVPTF.

This clonotype turned up a few times. The chain combines TRBV2 with TRBJ2-1; 7 nucleotides agree with TRBD2. The germline V gene has CDR1 SNHLY and CDR2 FYNNEI. CDR3 size: 16 residues. V lost 1 base to trimming and J lost 3 bases; unmatched junction nucleotides: 6. This CDR3 is CASSEEGQRGYNEQFF. CDR3 sequence (DNA): TGTGCCAGCAGTGAAGAAGGCCAGCGGGGCTACAATGAGCAGTTCTTC. Full variable domain (rest looked up from reference TRBV2 and TRBJ2-1): EPEVTQTPSHQVTQMGQEVILRCVPISNHLYFYWYRQILGQKVEFLVSFYNNEISEKSEIFDDQFSVERPDGSNFTLKIRSTKLEDSAMYFCASSEEGQRGYNEQFFGPGTRLTVL.

The V gene is TRBV5-1, the J gene TRBJ1-6, with no clear D. In germline, CDR1 is SGHRS, CDR2 YFSETQ. The ends were cut back, 5 bases at V and 5 bases at J, with 17 bases in the middle. The CDR3 has 16 amino acids. The CDR3 is CASRPEEDGNNSPLHF. The CDR3, as DNA: TGCGCCAGCAGGCCGGAGGAGGACGGAAATAATTCACCCCTCCACTTT.

J is TRBJ2-3 and V is TRBV5-1; D unclear. Trimming pared 3 bases from V and 0 bases from J, leaving 11 bases between. Germline CDR1 reads SGHRS; CDR2 reads YFSETQ. The CDR3 runs 15 residues. The DNA of the CDR3 is TGCGCCAGCAGCTGGGTAGCACCAAGCACAGATACGCAGTATTTT. This encodes CASSWVAPSTDTQYF.